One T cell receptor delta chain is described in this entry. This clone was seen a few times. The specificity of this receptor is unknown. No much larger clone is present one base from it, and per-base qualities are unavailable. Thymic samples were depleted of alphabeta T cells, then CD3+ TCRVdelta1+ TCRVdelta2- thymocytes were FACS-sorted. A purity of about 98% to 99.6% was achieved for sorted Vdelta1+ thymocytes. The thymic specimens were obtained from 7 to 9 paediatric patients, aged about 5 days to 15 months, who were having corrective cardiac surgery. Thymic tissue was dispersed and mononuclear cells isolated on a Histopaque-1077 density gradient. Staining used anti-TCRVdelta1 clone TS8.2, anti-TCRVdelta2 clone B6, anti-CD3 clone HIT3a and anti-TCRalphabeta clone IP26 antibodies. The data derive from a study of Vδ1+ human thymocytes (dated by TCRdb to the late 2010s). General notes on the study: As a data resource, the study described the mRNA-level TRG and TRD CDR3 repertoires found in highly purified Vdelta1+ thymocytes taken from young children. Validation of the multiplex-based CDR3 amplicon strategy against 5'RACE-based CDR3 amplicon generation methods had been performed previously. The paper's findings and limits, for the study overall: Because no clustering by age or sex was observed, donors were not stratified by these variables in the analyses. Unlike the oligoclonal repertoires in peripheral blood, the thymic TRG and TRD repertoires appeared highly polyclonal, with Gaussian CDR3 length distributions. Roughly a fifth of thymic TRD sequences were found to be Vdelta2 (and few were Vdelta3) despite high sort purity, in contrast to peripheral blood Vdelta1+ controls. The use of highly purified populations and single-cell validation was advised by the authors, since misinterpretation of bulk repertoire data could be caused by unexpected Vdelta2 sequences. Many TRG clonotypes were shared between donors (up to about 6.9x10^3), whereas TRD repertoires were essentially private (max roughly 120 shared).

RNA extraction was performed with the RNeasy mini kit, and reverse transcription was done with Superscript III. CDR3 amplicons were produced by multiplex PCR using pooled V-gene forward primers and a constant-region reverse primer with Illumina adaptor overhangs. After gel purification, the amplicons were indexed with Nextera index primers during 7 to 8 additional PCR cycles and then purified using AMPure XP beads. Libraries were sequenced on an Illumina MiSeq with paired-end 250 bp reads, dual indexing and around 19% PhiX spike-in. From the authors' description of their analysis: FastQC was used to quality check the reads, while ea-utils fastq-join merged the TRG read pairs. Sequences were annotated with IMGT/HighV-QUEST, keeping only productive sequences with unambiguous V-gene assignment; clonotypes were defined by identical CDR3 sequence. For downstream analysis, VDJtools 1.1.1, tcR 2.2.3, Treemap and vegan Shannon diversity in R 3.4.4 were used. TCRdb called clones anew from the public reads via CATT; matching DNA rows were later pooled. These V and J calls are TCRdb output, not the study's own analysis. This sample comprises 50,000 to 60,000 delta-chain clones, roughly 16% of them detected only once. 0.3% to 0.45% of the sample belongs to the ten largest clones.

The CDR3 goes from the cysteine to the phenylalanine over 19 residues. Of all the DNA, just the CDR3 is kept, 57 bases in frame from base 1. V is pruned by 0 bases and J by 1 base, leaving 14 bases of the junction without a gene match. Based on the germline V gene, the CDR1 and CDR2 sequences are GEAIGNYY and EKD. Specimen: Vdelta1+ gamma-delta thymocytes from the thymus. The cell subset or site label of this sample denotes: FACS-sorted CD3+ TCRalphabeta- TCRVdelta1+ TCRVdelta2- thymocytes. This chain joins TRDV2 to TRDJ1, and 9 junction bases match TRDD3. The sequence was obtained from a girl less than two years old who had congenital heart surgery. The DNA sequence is TGTGCCTGTGACACCGCTCACCTGGGGGATCCATGTGCCACCGATAAACTCATCTTT. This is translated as CACDTAHLGDPCATDKLIF.